Listed below are T cell receptor beta chains from one sample, sequenced in a study of somatic mutations in cytotoxic T cells in rheumatoid arthritis. Assay: immunoSEQ multiplex PCR; the TCRdb copy retains only in-frame clones and omits some. The sample comprises over 1,400 clones, approximately 76% of which are singletons, and 12% to 15% rests with the top ten. Sequencing was carried out using CD8+ T cells sorted from blood. The receptors come from an adult with rheumatoid arthritis. CDR3s include the opening cysteine and the closing phenylalanine or tryptophan. Some rows have no size entry. The others give once, few or many, or a class for an expanded clone.

>TRBJ2-7|TRBV14|NA
CASSLVGGQGAYEQYF
>TRBJ2-3|TRBV9|NA
CASSVFEDTQYF
>TRBJ1-5|TRBV4-3|NA
CASSQLHASNQPQHF
>TRBJ1-1|TRBV6-4|NA
CASSDERGIFAEAFF
>TRBJ1-3|TRBV4-1|few
CASSQVASGNTIYF
>TRBJ1-4|TRBV2|NA
CAKRDANEKLFF
>TRBJ1-2|TRBV27|NA
CASSLHQSANYGYTF
>TRBJ2-1|TRBV7-8|NA
CASSQSGGYNEQFF
>TRBJ2-7|TRBV4-1|NA
CASSQLAGSYEQYF
>TRBJ1-1|TRBV5-1|NA
CASSPGANTEAFF
>TRBJ2-3|TRBV6-4|NA
CASSDGGATDTQYF
>TRBJ2-7|TRBV11-2|NA
CASSFRGDGYEQYF
>TRBJ1-1|TRBV5-1|NA
CASRTENTEAFF
>TRBJ2-1|TRBV2|NA
CASSEEPSGGARDEQFF
>TRBJ2-1|TRBV27|NA
CASRSGGPVNEQFF
>TRBJ2-1|TRBV4-1|NA
CASSPGAYNEQFF
>TRBJ2-7|TRBV2|NA
CASSEGSGRLYEQYF
>TRBJ2-7|TRBV29-1|NA
CSVEDAEGRYEQYF
>TRBJ1-3|TRBV13|NA
CASSLKAWESGNTIYF
>TRBJ2-4|TRBV2|NA
CASSEGQGVSIQYF
>TRBJ2-3|TRBV2|NA
CASTWEGTQYF
>TRBJ2-1|TRBV11-2|once
CASGLLGWASDEQFF
>TRBJ2-2|TRBV5-6|NA
CASSLGHPGGELFF
>TRBJ2-1|TRBV12-5|NA
CARDPVSGRPYNEQFF
>TRBJ1-2|TRBV6-1|NA
CASSQSTGTVYGYTF
>TRBJ2-3|TRBV27|once
CASSLFPGTRSTDTQYF
>TRBJ2-1|TRBV11-2|few
CASSLIAGVTNEQFF
>TRBJ1-2|TRBV5-1|NA
CASSIGGGATGYTF